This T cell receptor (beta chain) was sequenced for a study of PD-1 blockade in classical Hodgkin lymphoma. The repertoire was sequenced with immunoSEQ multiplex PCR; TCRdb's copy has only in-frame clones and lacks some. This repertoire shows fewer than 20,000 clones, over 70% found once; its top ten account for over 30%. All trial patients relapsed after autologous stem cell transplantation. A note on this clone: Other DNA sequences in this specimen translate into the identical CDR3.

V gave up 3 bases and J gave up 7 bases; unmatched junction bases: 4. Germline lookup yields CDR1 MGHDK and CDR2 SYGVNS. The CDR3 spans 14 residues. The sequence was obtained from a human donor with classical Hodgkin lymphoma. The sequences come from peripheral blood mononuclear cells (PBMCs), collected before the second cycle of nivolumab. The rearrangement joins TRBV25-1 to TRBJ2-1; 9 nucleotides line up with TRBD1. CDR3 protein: CASSDRDRVNEQFF. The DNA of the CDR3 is TGTGCCAGCAGTGACCGGGACAGGGTAAATGAGCAGTTCTTC. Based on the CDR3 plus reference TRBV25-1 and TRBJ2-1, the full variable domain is EADIYQTPRYLVIGTGKKITLECSQTMGHDKMYWYQQDPGMELHLIHYSYGVNSTEKGDLSSESTVSRIRTEHFPLTLESARPSHTSQYLCASSDRDRVNEQFFGPGTRLTVL.